The 26 T cell receptor beta chains below come from one sample, sequenced in a study of T cell responses to AZD1222 COVID-19 vaccine. Clones were sequenced by immunoSEQ multiplex PCR, and TCRdb holds only the in-frame ones, with some missing. The table includes 95,000 to 150,000 clones, roughly nine tenths detected once. This specimen was peripheral blood, taken on day 0 of AZD1222 vaccination. The source of these receptors is an adult in good health.

The V and J genes are TRBV6-6 and TRBJ1-1; D is unresolved. The germline gives CDR1 MNHNY, CDR2 SVGAGI (reference sequence). CDR3 length: 15 amino acids. Trimming stripped 2 bases from V and 0 bases from J, with 10 bases between. The CDR3 protein is CASSYLGSLNTEAFF. For the CDR3, the DNA is TGTGCCAGCAGTTACCTCGGTAGTTTGAACACTGAAGCTTTCTTT.

The chain has TRBV28 and TRBJ2-1; perhaps TRBD2 as D (6 bases). This CDR3 spans 14 amino acids. Germline loops: CDR1 MDHEN, CDR2 SYDVKM. V lost 3 bases, J lost 7 bases, and 13 bases lay in between. Here the CDR3 reads CASSFSGERNEQFF. The CDR3, as DNA: TGTGCCAGCAGTTTTTCGGGAGAACGAAATGAGCAGTTCTTC.

CDR3 in DNA: TGTGCCAGAAGCTTGGCAAAAGGAGAGGGAAACACCATATATTTT. Protein sequence: CARSLAKGEGNTIYF. The V call is TRBV5-3, the J call TRBJ1-3; D gene unclear. TRBV5-3 falls under the ORF class, with uncertain function. The V end lost 0 bases, the J end lost 4 bases, and 11 bases lay between the germline ends. The CDR3 is made up of 15 amino acids.

The chain employs TRBV6-5 and TRBJ1-2; tentatively, D is TRBD1 (5 bases). CDR3 size: 11 residues. Per germline, CDR1 MNHEY and CDR2 SVGAGI. The ends were cut back, 8 bases at V and 6 bases at J, with 10 bases in the middle. The CDR3 nucleotides are TGTGCCAGCGGCCGACAGCATGGCTACACCTTC. Protein: CASGRQHGYTF.

Of note for this clone: This same CDR3 is encoded by further DNA sequences in the sample. The chain is built from TRBV19 and TRBJ1-1; D gene uncertain. This CDR3 is 13 amino acids long. CDR1 and CDR2 from the germline V gene are LNHDA and SQIVND (reference sequence). With 3 bases removed from V and 3 bases from J, the gap between germline ends came to 8 bases. The CDR3 nucleotides are TGTGCCAGTAGTATCGACCGGGACACTGAAGCTTTCTTT. Amino acid sequence: CASSIDRDTEAFF.

This clone was seen once. V and J are TRBV7-9 and TRBJ2-1, with 8 bases identical to TRBD1. The CDR3 totals 15 residues. The trim removed 5 bases at V and 7 bases at J, leaving 10 bases unmatched. Germline CDR1 is SEHNR and CDR2 is FQNEAQ (reference sequence). As DNA, the CDR3 is TGTGCCAGCAGCCCTGGACAGGGAGAGAAAAATGAGCAGTTCTTC. It yields the protein CASSPGQGEKNEQFF. The whole variable domain, remainder taken from reference TRBV7-9 and TRBJ2-1, is DTGVSQNPRHKITKRGQNVTFRCDPISEHNRLYWYRQTLGQGPEFLTYFQNEAQLEKSRLLSDRFSAERPKGSFSTLEIQRTEQGDSAMYLCASSPGQGEKNEQFFGPGTRLTVL.

This chain connects TRBV5-4 to TRBJ1-4, with TRBD1 matching over 9 bases. The J segment lost 6 bases and the V segment lost 2 bases, leaving 5 bases of the junction unmatched. Germline loops: CDR1 SGHNT, CDR2 YYREEE (reference sequence). The CDR3 contains 15 residues. CDR3 residues: CASSFSGQGYEKLFF. The CDR3 nucleotides are TGTGCCAGCAGCTTTTCGGGACAGGGATATGAAAAACTGTTTTTT.

This sequence joins TRBV5-3 and TRBJ1-6; D not certain. TRBV5-3 belongs to the ORF category, with a function that is uncertain. This CDR3 has 18 residues. Trimming stripped 1 base from V and 8 bases from J, with 22 bases between. CDR3 nucleotides: TGTGCCAGAAGCTTGCCCCGGCCAAGGGCCGAAATGGATTCACCCCTCCACTTT. It encodes CARSLPRPRAEMDSPLHF.

This sequence joins TRBV19 and TRBJ2-7; the D is unclear. Trimming shortened V by 2 bases and J by 0 bases, and 14 bases separated the two germline ends. Germline CDR1 and CDR2: LNHDA and SQIVND (reference sequence). This CDR3 comprises 16 residues. Here the CDR3 DNA reads TGTGCCAGTAGTATAAAGGCAGGCCCGACCTCCTACGAGCAGTACTTC. Residues: CASSIKAGPTSYEQYF.

V and J are TRBV7-9 and TRBJ2-7; 10 nucleotides match TRBD1. J lost 4 bases, V lost 4 bases, and 10 bases had no gene match. The CDR3 spans 16 residues. Per the germline V gene, CDR1 is SEHNR and CDR2 is FQNEAQ (reference sequence). CDR3 amino acids: CASSSPGQGTSYEQYF. The CDR3 nucleotides are TGTGCCAGCAGCTCGCCGGGACAGGGGACTTCGTACGAGCAGTACTTC.

V gene TRBV3-1 (or the pseudogene TRBV3-2) combines with J gene TRBJ2-2, with D maybe TRBD1 (5 bases). The CDR3 runs 16 residues. CDR1 is LGHDT and CDR2 is YNNKEL in the germline V gene (reference sequence). With 1 base removed from V and 4 bases from J, the gap between germline ends came to 13 bases. The CDR3 coding sequence is TGTGCCAGCAGCCAAGTTCAGGGTCGTAGCACCGGGGAGCTGTTTTTT. Translated, it gives CASSQVQGRSTGELFF.

This chain uses TRBV7-3 with TRBJ2-6; D is perhaps TRBD2 (6 bases). CDR3 size: 14 residues. Germline CDR1 and CDR2: SGHTA and FQGTGA. With 7 bases removed from V and 2 bases from J, the gap between germline ends came to 9 bases. CDR3 sequence: CASMPGAGANVLTF. The CDR3 nucleotides read TGTGCCAGCATGCCGGGGGCTGGGGCCAACGTCCTGACTTTC.

The chain has TRBV4-2 and TRBJ1-2; 7 bases are shared with TRBD1. CDR1 is LGHNA and CDR2 is YNFKEQ in the germline V gene. The CDR3 runs 15 residues. Unmatched junction bases numbered 6, after V lost 1 base and J lost 4 bases. The CDR3 DNA reads TGTGCCAGCAGCCAAGGAGGGGACAGAGTCTATGGCTACACCTTC. Translating gives CASSQGGDRVYGYTF.

CDR3 amino acids: CASSPGGQEYGYTF. CDR3 in DNA: TGCGCCAGCAGCCCCGGGGGACAGGAATATGGCTACACCTTC. V is TRBV5-1 and J is TRBJ1-2, with 8 bases identical to TRBD1. CDR1 is SGHRS, CDR2 YFSETQ, per germline. The CDR3 covers 14 residues. V lost 4 bases, J lost 5 bases, and 7 bases stayed unmatched.

This clone was counted once. The chain links TRBV2 to TRBJ1-4; no firm D call. CDR3 size: 14 residues. V was shortened by 7 bases and J by 7 bases, with 16 bases between the two germline ends. Germline-derived CDR1 and CDR2 are SNHLY and FYNNEI. CDR3 sequence: CASKVGMVSEKLFF. The CDR3 nucleotides read TGTGCCAGCAAGGTGGGCATGGTCAGTGAAAAACTGTTTTTT.

The rearrangement links TRBV4-2 to TRBJ1-2; D not certain. This CDR3 comprises 15 residues. V was clipped by 0 bases and J by 0 bases, with 8 bases between them. Germline CDR1 is LGHNA and CDR2 is YNFKEQ. Here the CDR3 DNA reads TGTGCCAGCAGCCAAGAGGACCAGCCTAACTATGGCTACACCTTC. Its protein product is CASSQEDQPNYGYTF.

The chain couples TRBV23-1 to TRBJ1-5; weak D call: TRBD1 (6 bases). TRBV23-1 carries the ORF label, with uncertain function. This CDR3 contains 16 residues. V was pared by 0 bases and J by 7 bases, with 16 bases between. The DNA for the CDR3 is TGCGCCAGCAGTCAATCAGGCAGGGGCTTAAGGCAGCCCCAGCATTTT. Residues: CASSQSGRGLRQPQHF.

This chain uses TRBV5-8 with TRBJ2-2; D is perhaps TRBD1 or TRBD2 (5 bases each). Germline lookup yields CDR1 SGHTS and CDR2 YDEGEE. V lost 0 bases and J lost 6, with 9 bases in between. The CDR3 spans 14 residues. This CDR3 reads CASSLVLGAGELFF. The CDR3, as DNA: TGTGCCAGCAGCTTGGTCTTGGGGGCCGGGGAGCTGTTTTTT. The whole variable domain, remainder taken from reference TRBV5-8 and TRBJ2-2, is EAGVTQSPTHLIKTRGQQATLRCSPISGHTSVYWYQQALGLGLQFLLWYDEGEERNRGNFPPRFSGRQFPNYSSELNVNALELEDSALYLCASSLVLGAGELFFGEGSRLTVL.

V is TRBV15 and J is TRBJ2-6; tentatively, D is TRBD2 (5 bases). Between the trimmed V and J ends, which lost 1 base and 0 bases, there was a span of 13 bases. Looked up from germline, CDR1 is LNHNV and CDR2 is YYDKDF (reference sequence). The CDR3 runs to 18 residues. The DNA for the CDR3 is TGTGCCACCAGCAGAGGAGGAGGCACCCTCTCTGGGGCCAACGTCCTGACTTTC. It codes for CATSRGGGTLSGANVLTF.

The rearrangement uses TRBV5-1 and TRBJ2-7; 9 bases match TRBD1. Germline V gene data show CDR1 as SGHRS and CDR2 as YFSETQ. This CDR3 has 17 residues. J gave up 4 bases and V 0 bases, and 11 bases lay outside the gene matches. CDR3 coding DNA: TGCGCCAGCAGCTTGGAGGGTGCAGGACAGGGGATATACGAGCAGTACTTC. Amino acid sequence: CASSLEGAGQGIYEQYF. Variable domain in full (rest from reference TRBV5-1 and TRBJ2-7): KAGVTQTPRYLIKTRGQQVTLSCSPISGHRSVSWYQQTPGQGLQFLFEYFSETQRNKGNFPGRFSGRQFSNSRSEMNVSTLELGDSALYLCASSLEGAGQGIYEQYFGPGTRLTVT.

The chain has TRBV11-2 and TRBJ1-1, with D perhaps matching TRBD1 (5 bases). This CDR3 has 14 residues. Germline CDR1 reads SGHAT; CDR2 reads FQNNGV. Trimming left V 1 base short and J 0 bases short, with 6 bases between. CDR3 sequence (DNA): TGTGCCAGCAGCTTAGGGGGGGTGAACACTGAAGCTTTCTTT. Translated, it gives CASSLGGVNTEAFF.

The chain has TRBV5-6 and TRBJ1-2; 7 bases fit TRBD1. V trimming: 2 bases; J trimming: 2 bases; junction bases outside the gene matches: 9. Germline V gene sequence: CDR1 SGHDT, CDR2 YYEEEE. CDR3 length equals 16 residues. The CDR3 loop reads CASSFGWGQRNYGYTF. The DNA for the CDR3 is TGTGCCAGCAGCTTTGGGTGGGGACAGCGGAACTATGGCTACACCTTC.

The rearrangement joins TRBV25-1 to TRBJ1-5, with 11 bases lining up with TRBD1. V shed 6 bases and J 7 bases; nucleotides not matched to a gene: 2. The CDR3 length is 13 residues. Germline V lookup: CDR1 MGHDK, CDR2 SYGVNS. In DNA, the CDR3 is TGTGCCAGCAGGGGACAGGGGGACCAGCCCCAGCATTTT. Its protein product is CASRGQGDQPQHF.

The CDR3 nucleotides read TGTGCCAGCAGCCCCGATAGCAATCAGCCCCAGCATTTT. This sequence encodes CASSPDSNQPQHF. The chain carries TRBV27 and TRBJ1-5; D gene unclear. Trimming took off 6 bases at V and 0 bases at J, with 6 bases between the two ends. This CDR3 contains 13 residues. CDR1 and CDR2 (germline): MNHEY, SMNVEV (reference sequence).

The chain has TRBV19 and TRBJ1-1, with a weak D call TRBD1 (5 bases). The CDR3 is made up of 13 amino acids. Germline V gene lookup returns CDR1 LNHDA and CDR2 SQIVND (reference sequence). The V gene lost 10 bases and the J gene lost 1 base, with 13 bases spanning the gap. In DNA form, the CDR3 reads TGTGCCACCCGACAGCTGGGGAACACTGAAGCTTTCTTT. Translating gives CATRQLGNTEAFF.

The chain uses TRBV7-2 and TRBJ2-7, with TRBD1 matching over 8 bases. CDR3 length: 14 residues. After removal of 1 base from V and 3 bases from J, the junction contained 2 bases not matched to a gene. Germline V gives CDR1 SGHTA, CDR2 FQGNSA. The CDR3 DNA reads as TGTGCCAGCAGCTTAGACGGACAGGGCTACGAGCAGTACTTC. Its translation is CASSLDGQGYEQYF.